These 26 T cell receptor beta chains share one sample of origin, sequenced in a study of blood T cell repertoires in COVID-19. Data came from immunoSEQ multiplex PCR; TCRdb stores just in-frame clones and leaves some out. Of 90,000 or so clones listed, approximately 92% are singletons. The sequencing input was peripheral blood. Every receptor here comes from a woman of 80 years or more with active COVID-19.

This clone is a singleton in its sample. The CDR3 reads CASAVGAYEQYF. The DNA for the CDR3 is TGTGCCAGCGCCGTAGGGGCCTACGAGCAGTACTTC. The J gene is TRBJ2-7, the V gene TRBV7-9, with TRBD1 as a possible D gene (5 bases). Per germline, CDR1 SEHNR and CDR2 FQNEAQ (reference sequence). V was clipped by 8 bases and J by 2 bases, with 10 bases between them. The CDR3 contains 12 residues.

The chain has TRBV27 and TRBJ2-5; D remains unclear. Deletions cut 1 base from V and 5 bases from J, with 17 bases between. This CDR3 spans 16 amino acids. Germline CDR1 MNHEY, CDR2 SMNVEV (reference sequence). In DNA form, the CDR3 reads TGTGCCAGCAGTTTATACCGAGGCAACCCGAGTGAGACCCAGTACTTC. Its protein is CASSLYRGNPSETQYF.

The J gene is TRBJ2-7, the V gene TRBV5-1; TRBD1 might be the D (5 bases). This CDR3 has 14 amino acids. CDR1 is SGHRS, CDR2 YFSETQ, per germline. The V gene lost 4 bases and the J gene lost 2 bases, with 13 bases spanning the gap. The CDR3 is CASSREQVAYEQYF. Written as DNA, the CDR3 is TGCGCCAGCAGCAGAGAACAGGTAGCCTACGAGCAGTACTTC. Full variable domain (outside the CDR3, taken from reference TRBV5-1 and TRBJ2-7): KAGVTQTPRYLIKTRGQQVTLSCSPISGHRSVSWYQQTPGQGLQFLFEYFSETQRNKGNFPGRFSGRQFSNSRSEMNVSTLELGDSALYLCASSREQVAYEQYFGPGTRLTVT.

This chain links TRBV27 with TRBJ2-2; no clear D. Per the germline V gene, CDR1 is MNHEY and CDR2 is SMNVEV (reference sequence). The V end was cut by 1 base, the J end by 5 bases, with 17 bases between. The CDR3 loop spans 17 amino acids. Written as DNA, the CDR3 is TGTGCCAGCAGTTTATTGATGAGTGGTGATCGGACCGGGGAGCTGTTTTTT. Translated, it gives CASSLLMSGDRTGELFF.

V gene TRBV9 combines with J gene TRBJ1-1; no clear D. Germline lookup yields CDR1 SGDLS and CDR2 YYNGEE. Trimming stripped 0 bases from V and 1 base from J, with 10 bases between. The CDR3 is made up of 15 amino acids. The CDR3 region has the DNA TGTGCCAGCAGCGTAGGAAGGCTAGGGAACACTGAAGCTTTCTTT. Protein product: CASSVGRLGNTEAFF.

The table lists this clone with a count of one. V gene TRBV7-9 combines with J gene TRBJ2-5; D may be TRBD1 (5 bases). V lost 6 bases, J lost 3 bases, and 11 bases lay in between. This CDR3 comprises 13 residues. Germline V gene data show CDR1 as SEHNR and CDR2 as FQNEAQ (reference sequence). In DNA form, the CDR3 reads TGTGCCAGCAGGACGACAGTAAAAGAGACCCAGTACTTC. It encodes CASRTTVKETQYF. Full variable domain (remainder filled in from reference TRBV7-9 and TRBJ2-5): DTGVSQNPRHKITKRGQNVTFRCDPISEHNRLYWYRQTLGQGPEFLTYFQNEAQLEKSRLLSDRFSAERPKGSFSTLEIQRTEQGDSAMYLCASRTTVKETQYFGPGTRLLVL.

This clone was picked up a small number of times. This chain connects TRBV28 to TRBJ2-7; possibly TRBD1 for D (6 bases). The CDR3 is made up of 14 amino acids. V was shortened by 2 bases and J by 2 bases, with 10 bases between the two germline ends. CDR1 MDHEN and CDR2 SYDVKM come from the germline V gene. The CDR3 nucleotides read TGTGCCAGCAGTTTAACTACAGGGACCTACGAGCAGTACTTC. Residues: CASSLTTGTYEQYF.

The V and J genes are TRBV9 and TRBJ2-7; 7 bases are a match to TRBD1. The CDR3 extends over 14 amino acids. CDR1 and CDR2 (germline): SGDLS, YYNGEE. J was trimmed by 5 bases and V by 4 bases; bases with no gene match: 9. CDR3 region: CASSPGQAFHEQYF. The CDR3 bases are TGTGCCAGCAGCCCCGGACAGGCCTTCCACGAGCAGTACTTC.

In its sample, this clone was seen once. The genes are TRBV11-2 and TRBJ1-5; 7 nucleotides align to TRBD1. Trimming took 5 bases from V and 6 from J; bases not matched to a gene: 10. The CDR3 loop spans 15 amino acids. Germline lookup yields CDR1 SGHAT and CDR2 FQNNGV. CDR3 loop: CASSARTGAGQPQHF. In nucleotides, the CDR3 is TGTGCCAGCAGCGCACGGACAGGAGCTGGTCAGCCCCAGCATTTT.

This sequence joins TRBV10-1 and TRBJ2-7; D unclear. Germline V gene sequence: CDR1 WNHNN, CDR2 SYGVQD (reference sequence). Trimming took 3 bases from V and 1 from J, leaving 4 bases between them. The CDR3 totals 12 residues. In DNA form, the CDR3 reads TGCGCCAGCAGTGACCTTTCCTACGAGCAGTACTTC. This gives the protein CASSDLSYEQYF.

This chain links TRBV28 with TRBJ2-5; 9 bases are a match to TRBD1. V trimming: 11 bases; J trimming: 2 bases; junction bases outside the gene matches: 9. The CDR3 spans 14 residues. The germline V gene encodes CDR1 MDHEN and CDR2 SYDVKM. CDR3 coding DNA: TGTGCCTGCGAGGACAGGGGCGTACAAGAGACCCAGTACTTC. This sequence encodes CACEDRGVQETQYF.

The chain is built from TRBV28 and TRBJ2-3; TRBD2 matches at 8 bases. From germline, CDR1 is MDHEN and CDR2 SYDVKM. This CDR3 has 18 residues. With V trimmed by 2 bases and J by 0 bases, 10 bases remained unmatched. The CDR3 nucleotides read TGTGCCAGCAGTTTAGGGGGACTAGGGGATCCTAGCACAGATACGCAGTATTTT. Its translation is CASSLGGLGDPSTDTQYF.

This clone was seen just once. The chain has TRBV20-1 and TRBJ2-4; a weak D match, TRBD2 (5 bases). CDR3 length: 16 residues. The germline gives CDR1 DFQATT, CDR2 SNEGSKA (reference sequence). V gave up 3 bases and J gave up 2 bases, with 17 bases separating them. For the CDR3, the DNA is TGCAGTGCTAGTCTAACGGGGAGTTTGTCCAAAAACATTCAGTACTTC. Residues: CSASLTGSLSKNIQYF.

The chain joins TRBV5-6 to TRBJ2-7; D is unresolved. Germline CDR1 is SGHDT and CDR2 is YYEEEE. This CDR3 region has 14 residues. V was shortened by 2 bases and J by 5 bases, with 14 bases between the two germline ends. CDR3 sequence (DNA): TGTGCCAGCAGCTTTTCAACCGACTGGAACGAGCAGTACTTC. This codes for CASSFSTDWNEQYF.

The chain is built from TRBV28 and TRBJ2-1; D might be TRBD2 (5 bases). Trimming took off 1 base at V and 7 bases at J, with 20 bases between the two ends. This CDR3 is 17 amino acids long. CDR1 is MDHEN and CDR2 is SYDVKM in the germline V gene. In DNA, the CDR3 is TGTGCCAGCAGTTTATTCGAGACCACCGGGGATCGGAATGAGCAGTTCTTC. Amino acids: CASSLFETTGDRNEQFF. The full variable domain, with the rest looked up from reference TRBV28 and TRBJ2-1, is DVKVTQSSRYLVKRTGEKVFLECVQDMDHENMFWYRQDPGLGLRLIYFSYDVKMKEKGDIPEGYSVSREKKERFSLILESASTNQTSMYLCASSLFETTGDRNEQFFGPGTRLTVL.

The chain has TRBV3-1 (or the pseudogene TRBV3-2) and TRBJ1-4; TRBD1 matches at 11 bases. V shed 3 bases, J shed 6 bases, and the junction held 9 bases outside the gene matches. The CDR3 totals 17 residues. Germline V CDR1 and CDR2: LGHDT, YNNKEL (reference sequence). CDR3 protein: CASSHRDRGKGYEKLFF. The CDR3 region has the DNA TGTGCCAGCAGCCACCGGGACAGGGGGAAGGGCTATGAAAAACTGTTTTTT.

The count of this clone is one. The CDR3 is CASSLLATGTDTQYF. As DNA, the CDR3 is TGCGCCAGCAGCCTACTAGCAACCGGGACAGATACGCAGTATTTT. The J gene is TRBJ2-3, the V gene TRBV5-1, with a tentative D call TRBD2 (6 bases). The CDR3 loop spans 15 amino acids. Trimming stripped 4 bases from V and 3 bases from J, with 15 bases between. Germline V gives CDR1 SGHRS, CDR2 YFSETQ.

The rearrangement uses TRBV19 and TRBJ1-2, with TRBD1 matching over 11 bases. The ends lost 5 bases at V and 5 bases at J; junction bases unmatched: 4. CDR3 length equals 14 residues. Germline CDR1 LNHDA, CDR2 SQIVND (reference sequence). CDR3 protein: CASSPGTGGYGYTF. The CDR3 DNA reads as TGTGCCAGTAGTCCCGGGACAGGGGGTTATGGCTACACCTTC.

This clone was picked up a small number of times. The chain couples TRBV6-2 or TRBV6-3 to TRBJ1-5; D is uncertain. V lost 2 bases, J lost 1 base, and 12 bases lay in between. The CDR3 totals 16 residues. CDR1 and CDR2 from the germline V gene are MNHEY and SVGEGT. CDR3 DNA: TGTGCCAGCAGTTACGGATGGCGAGGGAGCAATCAGCCCCAGCATTTT. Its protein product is CASSYGWRGSNQPQHF.

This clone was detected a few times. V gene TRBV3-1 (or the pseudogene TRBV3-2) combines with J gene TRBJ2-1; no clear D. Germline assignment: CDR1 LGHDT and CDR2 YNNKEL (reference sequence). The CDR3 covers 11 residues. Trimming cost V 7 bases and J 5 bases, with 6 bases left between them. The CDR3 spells CASTYNNEQFF. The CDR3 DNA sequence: TGTGCCAGCACCTATAACAATGAGCAGTTCTTC.

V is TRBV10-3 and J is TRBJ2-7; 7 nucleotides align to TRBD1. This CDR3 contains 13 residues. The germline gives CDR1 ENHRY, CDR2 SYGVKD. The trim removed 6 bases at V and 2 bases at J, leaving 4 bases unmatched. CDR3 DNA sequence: TGTGCCATCAGCGGTCAGGGGGCCTACGAGCAGTACTTC. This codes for CAISGQGAYEQYF.

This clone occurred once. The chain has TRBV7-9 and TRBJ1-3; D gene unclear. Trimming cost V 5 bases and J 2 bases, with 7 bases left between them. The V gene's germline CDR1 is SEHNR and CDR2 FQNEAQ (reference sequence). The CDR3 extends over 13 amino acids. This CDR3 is CASSPSPGNTIYF. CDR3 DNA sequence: TGTGCCAGCAGCCCGTCCCCTGGAAACACCATATATTTT.

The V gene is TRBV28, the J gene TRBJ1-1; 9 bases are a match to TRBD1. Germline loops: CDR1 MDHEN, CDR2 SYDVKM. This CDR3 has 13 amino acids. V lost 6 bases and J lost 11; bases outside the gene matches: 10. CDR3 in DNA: TGTGCCAGCAGCCCTCCCGGGACAGGGAAGGCTTTCTTT. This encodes CASSPPGTGKAFF.

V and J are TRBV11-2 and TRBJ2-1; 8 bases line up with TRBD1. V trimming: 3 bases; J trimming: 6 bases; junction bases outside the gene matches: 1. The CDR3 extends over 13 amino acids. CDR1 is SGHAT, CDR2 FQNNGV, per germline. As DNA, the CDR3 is TGTGCCAGCAGCTTCACAGGGGGCAATGAGCAGTTCTTC. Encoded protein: CASSFTGGNEQFF.

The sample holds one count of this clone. The CDR3 protein is CASSPRTSGQETQYF. The CDR3 region has the DNA TGTGCCAGCAGCCCCCGGACTAGCGGTCAAGAGACCCAGTACTTC. The gene calls are TRBV7-9 and TRBJ2-5; 10 bases line up with TRBD2. Germline trimming cut 5 bases from V and 2 bases from J; bases unmatched to any gene: 5. The CDR3 loop spans 15 amino acids. Germline loops: CDR1 SEHNR, CDR2 FQNEAQ (reference sequence).

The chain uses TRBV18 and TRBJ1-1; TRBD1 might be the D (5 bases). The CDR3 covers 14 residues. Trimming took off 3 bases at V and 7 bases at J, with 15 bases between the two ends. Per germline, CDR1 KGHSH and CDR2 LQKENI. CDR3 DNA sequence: TGTGCCAGCTCACCGGGGCAGGGATTTAATGAAGCTTTCTTT. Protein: CASSPGQGFNEAFF.